This record looks at one T cell receptor (beta chain) sequence and its context. The antigen remains unidentified. The data are from a study of shared clonotypes between healthy human individuals. An even split of each subset's genomic DNA across several immunoSEQ plates was performed. Clones were sequenced by immunoSEQ multiplex PCR, and TCRdb holds only the in-frame ones, with some missing. The data hold 2.3 million or so clones, with more than 80% observed a single time. The CDR3 sequence is 13 residues long. Trimming shortened V by 5 bases and J by 2 bases, and 10 bases separated the two germline ends. CDR1 is SNHLY, CDR2 FYNNEI, per germline. Study results and caveats: Generation probabilities were higher for clonotypes shared across all four sorted-subset donors than for unshared ones.

The specimen sequenced was naive CD4+ T cells from PBMCs. Regarding subset: CD45RA+ positively selected. The V and J genes are TRBV2 and TRBJ2-7; D gene uncertain. This TCR was sampled from a man aged 18 to 30 in good health. Some clones in this sample may be carry-over from other donors' samples. The CDR3 loop reads CASSPEKTYEQYF. DNA of the CDR3: TGTGCCAGCAGTCCCGAAAAGACCTACGAGCAGTACTTC.